This section outlines one TCR beta chain sequence together with its context. Time point of the sample: peripheral blood 6 weeks after treatment start. These data originate in a study of PD-L1 blockade in urothelial cancer. TCRdb keeps only in-frame clones here, not all; method: immunoSEQ multiplex PCR. The sample records 120,000 or so clones, about 83% being singletons. This CDR3 spans 17 amino acids. The ends were cut back, 4 bases at V and 6 bases at J, with 22 bases in the middle. The V gene's germline CDR1 is KGHSH and CDR2 LQKENI. V is TRBV18 and J is TRBJ1-5, with D maybe TRBD1 (5 bases). The TCR sequence derives from a man aged 50 to 59 with urothelial cancer. Here the sequenced sample was PBMCs, taken around atezolizumab (anti-PD-L1) treatment. The CDR3 DNA is TGTGCCAGCTCACTTCGGGGGATCAACACAGCGGCTCAGCCCCAGCATTTT. Protein sequence: CASSLRGINTAAQPQHF.